This T cell receptor beta chain was captured in a study of shared clonotypes between healthy human individuals. Study-wide results and caveats: Incompleteness in sorted-subset sequencing, despite large depth, was shown by rarefaction. Four donors shared approximately 5% of their naive CD4 clonotypes. Compared with memory subsets, naive subsets generally had larger estimated richness.

The CDR3 consists of 13 residues. Germline assignment: CDR1 MNHEY and CDR2 SVGAGI. V lost 2 bases to trimming and J lost 2 bases, with 4 bases between them. Genomic DNA (from each subset) was split evenly across several immunoSEQ plates. Some clones are missing from TCRdb's copy, which holds only in-frame ones; the method was immunoSEQ multiplex PCR. Here the sample spans about a million clones, around three quarters being singletons. A word on this clone: Its antigen is as yet unknown.

This sequence was found in a man younger than 35 in good health. Material for sequencing was memory CD4+ T cells sorted from blood. Subset specified: CD45RA-negative fraction. J is TRBJ1-3 and V is TRBV6-5; the D is unclear. The chain's CDR3 is CASSYGAGNTIYF. CDR3 nucleotides: TGTGCCAGCAGTTACGGGGCTGGAAACACCATATATTTT.